The rows below give T cell receptor beta chains drawn from one sample of a study of beta chain features in type 1 diabetes. TCRdb's copy holds only in-frame clones and misses some; the assay was immunoSEQ multiplex PCR. This sample has about 160,000 clones; around 8.4% occur once, and the top ten carry more than 0.45%. The sample consisted of central memory CD4+ T cells from blood. The receptors shown here come from a woman aged 18-29 years with type 1 diabetes. Both conserved end residues are part of each CDR3. The D gene is left open where the match is weak. Rows give clone size only sometimes, using once, few, many, or a class for an expanded clone.

v_gene	len	d_gene	j_gene	abundance	CDR3nt	CDR3aa
TRBV4-1	15	TRBD1	TRBJ2-5	few	TGCGCCAGCAGCCAAGACCCAGGGGGCGCGGAGACCCAGTACTTC	CASSQDPGGAETQYF
TRBV14	16	NA	TRBJ1-4	few	TGTGCCAGCAGCCAAGGGAGTGCGGCCGCCGGGGGAAAACTGTTTTTT	CASSQGSAAAGGKLFF
TRBV5-1	15	NA	TRBJ2-3	NA	TGCGCCAGCAGCCTCCGGGATCTCGGCACAGATACGCAGTATTTT	CASSLRDLGTDTQYF
TRBV9	14	TRBD2	TRBJ2-7	few	TGTGCCAGCAGCGGGGGGACTAGCGGGACCGAGCAGTACTTC	CASSGGTSGTEQYF
TRBV16	14	NA	TRBJ1-2	NA	TGTGCCAGCAGCCAATCTAAGGACAGTTATGGCTACACCTTC	CASSQSKDSYGYTF
TRBV5-1	18	NA	TRBJ1-3	few	TGCGCCAGCAGCTTGGTTTCGGGACTTCCGAGCTCTGGAAACACCATATATTTT	CASSLVSGLPSSGNTIYF
TRBV14	13	NA	TRBJ2-5	few	TGTGCCAGCAGCCAGGGCAGGGCGGAGACCCAGTACTTC	CASSQGRAETQYF
TRBV19	15	NA	TRBJ1-5	NA	TGTGCCAGTAGTCCGGGTGGGGCCAACATACAGCCCCAGCATTTT	CASSPGGANIQPQHF
TRBV5-1	14	TRBD2	TRBJ2-7	few	TGCGCCAGCAGCCCCGACCCAGGACTAGCGGGACAGTACTTC	CASSPDPGLAGQYF
TRBV18	15	TRBD2	TRBJ2-3	NA	TGTGCCAGCTCACCAGGCGGGGGAAGCACAGATACGCAGTATTTT	CASSPGGGSTDTQYF
TRBV30	15	TRBD1	TRBJ2-3	few	TGTGCCTGGAGTTCCCAGGGGGCCATCACAGATACGCAGTATTTT	CAWSSQGAITDTQYF
TRBV6-5	14	NA	TRBJ2-3	NA	TGTGCCAGCAGTTACTCCACTAGCCCATATACGCAGTATTTT	CASSYSTSPYTQYF
TRBV11-2	16	NA	TRBJ2-2	NA	TGTGCCAGCAGCTTAGTGGGGGGACCCAACACCGGGGAGCTGTTTTTT	CASSLVGGPNTGELFF
TRBV7-6	15	TRBD1	TRBJ2-3	few	TGTGCCAGCAGCTCAGGGACAGGGGGCTTAGATACGCAGTATTTT	CASSSGTGGLDTQYF
TRBV5-1	15	TRBD2	TRBJ2-4	few	TGCGCCAGCAGCTTGGAGGGACTAGCGGTAGACATTCAGTACTTC	CASSLEGLAVDIQYF
TRBV29-1	12	NA	TRBJ2-1	NA	TGCAGCGCCACAAGGGGTGACAGGTTTCAATTCTTC	CSATRGDRFQFF
TRBV28	14	TRBD1	TRBJ2-7	few	TGTGCCATTCAGGGGGCCCCATTAACCTACGAGCAGTACTTC	CAIQGAPLTYEQYF
TRBV28	14	NA	TRBJ1-2	NA	TGTGCCAGCAGCCGGTCAGACAGGTACTATGGCTACACCTTC	CASSRSDRYYGYTF
TRBV25-1	14	TRBD1	TRBJ2-7	few	TGTGCCAGCAGTGAATCCCCGCAGGGGGACGAGCAGTACTTC	CASSESPQGDEQYF
TRBV13	13	NA	TRBJ2-2	NA	TGTGCCAGCAGCTTATCCAGGGCCGGGGAGCTGTTTTTT	CASSLSRAGELFF
TRBV14	16	TRBD2	TRBJ2-1	few	TGTGCCAGCAGCCCTAACCCTAGCGGGAGTAGGAATGAGCAGTTCTTC	CASSPNPSGSRNEQFF
TRBV28	13	NA	TRBJ2-3	many	TGTGCCAGCAGCCCCGGAGGCACAGATACGCAGTATTTT	CASSPGGTDTQYF
TRBV4-3	14	TRBD2	TRBJ2-7	few	TGCGCCAGCAGCCAAGGGGCTAGCGGCTACGAGCAGTACTTC	CASSQGASGYEQYF
TRBV16	12	NA	TRBJ1-2	few	TGTGCCAGCAGCCAATCCAGCTATGGCTACACCTTC	CASSQSSYGYTF
TRBV13	17	TRBD2	TRBJ2-7	few	TGTGCCAGCAGCCCAGAGCGGACTAGCGGGAACTCCTACGAGCAGTACTTC	CASSPERTSGNSYEQYF
TRBV7-2	15	NA	TRBJ2-2	many	TGTGCCAGCAGCTTAACCTACACCCGGGCCGGGGAGCTGTTTTTT	CASSLTYTRAGELFF